Below, 30 T cell receptor beta chains from the same sample are listed, as sequenced in a study of cytomegalovirus exposure and HLA in healthy donors. Only in-frame clones appear in the TCRdb table, and some are missing; sequencing was by immunoSEQ multiplex PCR. The sample includes under 250,000 clones, around 87% of them seen just once. Specimen: PBMCs. The source is a woman under 30 in good health and CMV-seropositive.

The chain couples TRBV5-1 to TRBJ2-3, with 7 bases lining up with TRBD2. Trimming removed 7 bases from V and 0 bases from J; junction bases left unmatched: 5. CDR1 and CDR2 (germline): SGHRS, YFSETQ. The CDR3 is 14 amino acids. The CDR3 DNA reads TGCGCCAGCCGCCTGCGGGGGAGCACAGATACGCAGTATTTT. As protein: CASRLRGSTDTQYF.

The rearrangement uses TRBV12-5 and TRBJ1-5, with D perhaps TRBD1 (5 bases). The CDR3 sequence is 20 residues long. Germline V gives CDR1 LGHNT, CDR2 FRNRAP. The V and J ends lost 0 bases and 1 base respectively, with 22 bases between them. The CDR3 spells CASGLVTTGRRGGSNQPQHF. The CDR3, as DNA: TGTGCTAGTGGTTTGGTCACTACCGGCAGGAGGGGTGGAAGCAATCAGCCCCAGCATTTT.

V and J are TRBV6-5 and TRBJ2-2; 7 bases map to TRBD1. Germline V gives CDR1 MNHEY, CDR2 SVGAGI. This CDR3 has 14 amino acids. J lost 7 bases, V lost 5 bases, and 7 bases had no gene match. The CDR3 nucleotides read TGTGCCAGCAGTCGACAGGGAGCGAGCGGGGAGCTGTTTTTT. Translation gives CASSRQGASGELFF.

The gene calls are TRBV28 and TRBJ2-5; D not certain. Germline lookup yields CDR1 MDHEN and CDR2 SYDVKM. This CDR3 contains 13 residues. The V and J ends lost 7 bases and 2 bases respectively, with 11 bases between them. The CDR3 DNA is TGTGCCAGCACCTTTGACACGCAAGAGACCCAGTACTTC. Amino acids: CASTFDTQETQYF.

The rearrangement links TRBV12-1 to TRBJ2-2; the table's D gene call, TRBD1, was not cross checked with the DNA. TRBV12-1 is a listed pseudogene. The CDR3 is made up of 11 amino acids. CDR3 region: CASVGPGELFF. CDR3 DNA: TGTGCCAGTGTGGGGCCCGGGGAGCTGTTTTTT.

CDR3 bases: TGTGCCAGCAGCGCCGGACAACAGGGCGGAAACACCATATATTTT. It yields the protein CASSAGQQGGNTIYF. The V gene is TRBV9, the J gene TRBJ1-3; D perhaps matches TRBD1 (6 bases). The germline gives CDR1 SGDLS, CDR2 YYNGEE. This CDR3 contains 15 residues. V shed 3 bases and J shed 4 bases, with 14 bases lying between them.

The rearrangement links TRBV19 to TRBJ1-5, with 8 bases lining up with TRBD1. Unmatched junction bases numbered 5, after V lost 10 bases and J lost 3 bases. The germline CDR1 and CDR2 sequences are LNHDA and SQIVND (reference sequence). The CDR3 consists of 13 residues. The CDR3 DNA reads as TGTGCCACCCGGGACAGGACCAATCAGCCCCAGCATTTT. Encoded protein: CATRDRTNQPQHF.

The chain has TRBV6-6 and TRBJ2-2; TRBD1 matches 7 bases. Losses at the gene ends were 2 bases for V and 2 bases for J; bases not matched to a gene: 5. Per germline, CDR1 MNHNY and CDR2 SVGAGI (reference sequence). This CDR3 has 16 amino acids. CDR3 nucleotides: TGTGCCAGCAGTTACCCCGACAGGGTAAACACCGGGGAGCTGTTTTTT. Its translation is CASSYPDRVNTGELFF.

This clone was seen only a few times. The sample holds other DNA sequences that translate to the same CDR3. The chain couples TRBV27 to TRBJ1-1; D ambiguous. CDR1 is MNHEY, CDR2 SMNVEV, per germline (reference sequence). V lost 3 bases and J 0 bases, leaving 5 bases between the germline ends. The CDR3 runs 13 residues. The DNA for the CDR3 is TGTGCCAGCAGTTTGTACATGAACACTGAAGCTTTCTTT. It yields the protein CASSLYMNTEAFF.

This clone was counted a single time. This sequence joins TRBV28 and TRBJ2-2; TRBD1 might be the D (5 bases). The CDR3 runs to 15 residues. CDR1 is MDHEN, CDR2 SYDVKM, per germline. The V and J ends lost 2 bases and 7 bases respectively, with 14 bases between them. DNA of the CDR3: TGTGCCAGCAGTTTAAGCGTGGCAGGGATCGGGGAGCTGTTTTTT. It is translated as CASSLSVAGIGELFF.

CDR3 nucleotide sequence: TGTGCCAGCAGCCCCACCATCGGAGTGGGGGGAAGGGAGACCCAGTACTTC. Encoded protein: CASSPTIGVGGRETQYF. V is TRBV14 and J is TRBJ2-5; possibly TRBD2 for D (6 bases). Trimming took 4 bases from V and 5 from J, leaving 23 bases between them. In germline, CDR1 is SGHDN, CDR2 FVKESK. The CDR3 loop spans 17 amino acids.

This sequence joins TRBV7-2 and TRBJ2-4; 7 bases align to TRBD2. Germline V gene lookup returns CDR1 SGHTA and CDR2 FQGNSA. The CDR3 length is 14 residues. After removal of 5 bases from V and 2 bases from J, the junction contained 3 bases not matched to a gene. CDR3 sequence reads: CASSPGGSKNIQYF. The CDR3 DNA sequence: TGTGCCAGCAGCCCCGGGGGGTCCAAAAACATTCAGTACTTC.

The chain uses TRBV27 and TRBJ2-5; no definite D call. V lost 7 bases, J lost 1 base, and 10 bases lay in between. CDR1 and CDR2 from the germline V gene are MNHEY and SMNVEV (reference sequence). The CDR3 consists of 13 residues. CDR3 nucleotides: TGTGCCAGCAAAGGAGTCGGCCAAGAGACCCAGTACTTC. This encodes CASKGVGQETQYF.

The J gene is TRBJ2-5, the V gene TRBV7-9; 9 bases agree with TRBD1. The CDR3 is made up of 15 amino acids. Looked up from germline, CDR1 is SEHNR and CDR2 is FQNEAQ (reference sequence). V gave up 6 bases and J gave up 5 bases; unmatched junction bases: 10. DNA for the CDR3: TGTGCCAGCAGATCTGGACAGGGGAGTCGGGAGACCCAGTACTTC. Residues: CASRSGQGSRETQYF.

The V call is TRBV2, the J call TRBJ1-4; D is undetermined. Germline V gene lookup returns CDR1 SNHLY and CDR2 FYNNEI. V lost 7 bases, J lost 0 bases, and 12 bases lay in between. CDR3 length: 15 residues. The chain's CDR3 is CASNKDGATNEKLFF. The CDR3, as DNA: TGTGCCAGCAATAAAGACGGAGCAACTAATGAAAAACTGTTTTTT.

The genes are TRBV5-1 and TRBJ2-7; TRBD1 matches at 11 bases. The germline gives CDR1 SGHRS, CDR2 YFSETQ. The CDR3 covers 14 residues. V shed 5 bases, J shed 5 bases, and the junction held 6 bases outside the gene matches. DNA of the CDR3: TGCGCCAGCAGTTCCGGGACAGGGGGGCACGAGCAGTACTTC. It is translated as CASSSGTGGHEQYF. The variable domain in full, completed from reference TRBV5-1 and TRBJ2-7, reads KAGVTQTPRYLIKTRGQQVTLSCSPISGHRSVSWYQQTPGQGLQFLFEYFSETQRNKGNFPGRFSGRQFSNSRSEMNVSTLELGDSALYLCASSSGTGGHEQYFGPGTRLTVT.

The V gene is TRBV10-1, the J gene TRBJ2-3; 8 positions match TRBD2. Germline V gene sequence: CDR1 WNHNN, CDR2 SYGVQD (reference sequence). V shed 3 bases and J 4 bases; nucleotides not matched to a gene: 9. The CDR3 runs 16 residues. CDR3 DNA: TGCGCCAGCAGTGATCTCGCGGGAGGTGAGCCAGATACGCAGTATTTT. This gives the protein CASSDLAGGEPDTQYF.

The CDR3 bases are TGTGCCAGCAGCTTGTTTGGGGCCTCCACTGAAGCTTTCTTT. Protein product: CASSLFGASTEAFF. The chain has TRBV5-4 and TRBJ1-1; D perhaps matches TRBD1 (5 bases). CDR1 and CDR2 from the germline V gene are SGHNT and YYREEE (reference sequence). The CDR3 consists of 14 residues. Trimming took off 1 base at V and 4 bases at J, with 11 bases between the two ends.

The V gene is TRBV5-1, the J gene TRBJ2-3, with TRBD2 matching 8 bases. The V segment lost 3 bases and the J segment 4 bases; nucleotides outside the gene matches: 4. The CDR3 spans 14 residues. CDR1 and CDR2 from the germline V gene are SGHRS and YFSETQ. As DNA, the CDR3 is TGCGCCAGCAGCTACACTAGCGGTGCAGATACGCAGTATTTT. Its protein is CASSYTSGADTQYF. The full variable domain, completed using reference TRBV5-1 and TRBJ2-3, is KAGVTQTPRYLIKTRGQQVTLSCSPISGHRSVSWYQQTPGQGLQFLFEYFSETQRNKGNFPGRFSGRQFSNSRSEMNVSTLELGDSALYLCASSYTSGADTQYFGPGTRLTVL.

Regarding this clone: At the DNA level, this CDR3 is encoded by other sequences in the same sample as well. The chain recombines TRBV28 with TRBJ1-2; D gene unclear. CDR1 is MDHEN, CDR2 SYDVKM, per germline. The CDR3 covers 12 residues. V was trimmed by 5 bases and J by 0 bases, leaving 4 bases between them. CDR3 loop: CASSPSNYGYTF. The CDR3 nucleotides are TGTGCCAGCAGTCCATCTAACTATGGCTACACCTTC.

This clone is a singleton in its sample. The chain has TRBV30 and TRBJ2-1; 10 nucleotides line up with TRBD2. Per the germline V gene, CDR1 is GTSNPN and CDR2 is SVGIG (reference sequence). The CDR3 length is 14 residues. V lost 2 bases, J lost 4 bases, and 2 bases stayed unmatched. The CDR3 sequence: CAWSKAGGYNEQFF. CDR3 in DNA: TGTGCCTGGAGTAAAGCGGGAGGGTACAATGAGCAGTTCTTC. The full variable domain, completed using reference TRBV30 and TRBJ2-1, is SQTIHQWPATLVQPVGSPLSLECTVEGTSNPNLYWYRQAAGRGLQLLFYSVGIGQISSEVPQNLSASRPQDRQFILSSKKLLLSDSGFYLCAWSKAGGYNEQFFGPGTRLTVL.

The chain uses TRBV2 and TRBJ2-7, with 7 nucleotides matching TRBD1. Looked up from germline, CDR1 is SNHLY and CDR2 is FYNNEI. CDR3 length: 14 amino acids. The ends lost 8 bases at V and 8 bases at J; junction bases unmatched: 15. The CDR3 here is CASLSDLQGFKQYF. CDR3 bases: TGTGCCAGCCTCTCTGACCTACAGGGGTTTAAGCAGTACTTC.

This chain connects TRBV18 to TRBJ2-3, with TRBD1 matching over 11 bases. Germline V CDR1 and CDR2: KGHSH, LQKENI. The CDR3 has 14 amino acids. The ends lost 6 bases at V and 9 bases at J; junction bases unmatched: 8. The CDR3 region is CASSGDRGAQTQYF. CDR3 DNA: TGTGCCAGCTCCGGGGACAGGGGGGCCCAAACGCAGTATTTT.

This clone was counted at least ten times. The gene calls are TRBV28 and TRBJ1-2, with TRBD1 matching over 8 bases. This CDR3 region has 14 residues. Germline CDR1 is MDHEN and CDR2 is SYDVKM. The junction had 8 bases not matched to a gene; V was cut back by 7 bases and J by 4 bases. The CDR3 bases are TGTGCCAGCACATCAGGGGGCTATGCCTATGGCTACACCTTC. Its translation: CASTSGGYAYGYTF.

The gene calls are TRBV6-5 and TRBJ1-5, with D unresolved. Germline loops: CDR1 MNHEY, CDR2 SVGAGI. Between the trimmed V and J ends, which lost 6 bases and 2 bases, there was a span of 14 bases. CDR3 size: 15 residues. CDR3 nucleotide sequence: TGTGCCAGCAGGGCGGGCCTTCTGGGCAATCAGCCCCAGCATTTT. Protein: CASRAGLLGNQPQHF.

Points on this clone: The junction does not match germline at one end; this may be a read error. CDR3 amino acids: CASSTRTGGSTIYF. CDR3 bases: TGTGCCAGCAGTACACGGACAGGGGGAAGCACCATATATTTT. The chain carries TRBV6-1 and TRBJ1-3; 10 bases map to TRBD1. The germline V gene encodes CDR1 MNHNS and CDR2 SASEGT. This CDR3 has 14 amino acids.

The chain has TRBV18 and TRBJ1-3, with TRBD1 as a possible D gene (6 bases). This CDR3 spans 16 amino acids. In germline, CDR1 is KGHSH, CDR2 LQKENI. The V and J ends lost 5 bases and 3 bases respectively, with 17 bases between them. The CDR3 loop is CASSILSGGHGNTIYF. CDR3 nucleotide sequence: TGTGCCAGCTCAATACTATCGGGGGGCCATGGAAACACCATATATTTT.

The V and J genes are TRBV9 and TRBJ2-7; a possible D gene is TRBD1 (6 bases). Germline values: CDR1 SGDLS, CDR2 YYNGEE. CDR3 length: 14 residues. Trimming stripped 0 bases from V and 3 bases from J, with 10 bases between. CDR3 residues: CASSVGQGFYEQYF. CDR3 nucleotides: TGTGCCAGCAGCGTAGGGCAGGGGTTCTACGAGCAGTACTTC.

The chain employs TRBV15 and TRBJ1-1; 7 bases are shared with TRBD1. V shed 1 base and J 2 bases; nucleotides not matched to a gene: 13. The CDR3 covers 18 residues. CDR1 is LNHNV and CDR2 is YYDKDF in the germline V gene (reference sequence). In DNA form, the CDR3 reads TGTGCCACCAGCAGAGTAATTATCAGGGGGTCGCAAAACACTGAAGCTTTCTTT. Translating gives CATSRVIIRGSQNTEAFF.

The V call is TRBV7-2, the J call TRBJ1-2, with D tentatively TRBD1 (6 bases). Germline-derived CDR1 and CDR2 are SGHTA and FQGNSA. The V end was cut by 7 bases, the J end by 5 bases, with 17 bases between. The CDR3 runs 14 residues. As DNA, the CDR3 is TGTGCCAGCACTGACCCACAGGGACCATATGGCTACACCTTC. It encodes CASTDPQGPYGYTF.